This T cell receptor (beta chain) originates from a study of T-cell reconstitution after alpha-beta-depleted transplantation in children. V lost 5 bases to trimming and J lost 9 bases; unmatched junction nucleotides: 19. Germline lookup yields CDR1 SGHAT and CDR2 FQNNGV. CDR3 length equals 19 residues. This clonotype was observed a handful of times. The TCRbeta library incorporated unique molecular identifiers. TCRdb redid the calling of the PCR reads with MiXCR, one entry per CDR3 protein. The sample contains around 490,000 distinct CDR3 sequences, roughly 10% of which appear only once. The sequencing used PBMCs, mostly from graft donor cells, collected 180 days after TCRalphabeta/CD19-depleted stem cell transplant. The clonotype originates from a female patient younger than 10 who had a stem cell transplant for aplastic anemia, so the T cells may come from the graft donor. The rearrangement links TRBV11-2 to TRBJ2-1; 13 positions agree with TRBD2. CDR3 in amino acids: CASSLPTQTSGRRLSEQFF. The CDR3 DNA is TGTGCCAGCAGCCTACCTACGCAGACTAGCGGGAGGAGGCTAAGTGAGCAGTTCTTC.